This entry lists 27 T cell receptor beta chains sequenced from one sample in a study of T-cell memory formation after mild COVID-19. One entry per CDR3 protein, called by TCRdb with MiXCR from the 5' RACE reads. The table shows about 200,000 distinct CDR3 sequences, with over 7.5% occurring only once. Sequencing was done on a sample of PBMCs or a T cell subset sorted from them (not recorded which). Every receptor here comes from a man aged 18-30 years who had mild COVID-19 (a few samples of this study predate the infection). Cell type and time point are not known.

The chain combines TRBV27 with TRBJ1-4; possibly TRBD1 for D (6 bases). The CDR3 loop spans 15 amino acids. From germline, CDR1 is MNHEY and CDR2 SMNVEV (reference sequence). Between the trimmed V and J ends, which lost 6 bases and 8 bases, there was a span of 19 bases. As DNA, the CDR3 is TGTGCCAGCAGACCCGGGGGGGGCGCAGGGGAAAAACTGTTTTTT. Translated: CASRPGGGAGEKLFF.

The chain joins TRBV5-1 to TRBJ1-2, with 8 nucleotides matching TRBD1. CDR1 SGHRS and CDR2 YFSETQ come from the germline V gene. V was pared by 4 bases and J by 11 bases, with 10 bases of the junction left unmatched. The CDR3 covers 13 residues. The CDR3 reads CASSLQRTGWYTF. In DNA form, the CDR3 reads TGCGCCAGCAGCCTACAACGGACAGGGTGGTACACCTTC.

This clonotype was seen many times. The rearrangement uses TRBV3-1 and TRBJ1-1; TRBD1 might be the D (5 bases). The V end lost 1 base, the J end lost 4 bases, and 7 bases lay between the germline ends. CDR3 length equals 13 residues. Germline CDR1 LGHDT, CDR2 YNNKEL (reference sequence). The CDR3 bases are TGTGCCAGCAGCCAAGGGAGGGGCACTGAAGCTTTCTTT. Protein: CASSQGRGTEAFF. Using reference TRBV3-1 and TRBJ1-1 for the parts outside the CDR3, the full variable domain is DTAVSQTPKYLVTQMGNDKSIKCEQNLGHDTMYWYKQDSKKFLKIMFSYNNKELIINETVPNRFSPKSPDKAHLNLHINSLELGDSAVYFCASSQGRGTEAFFGQGTRLTVV.

This clonotype appeared a few times. The V gene is TRBV5-1, the J gene TRBJ2-1, with 10 bases lining up with TRBD1. CDR1 is SGHRS and CDR2 is YFSETQ in the germline V gene. Losses at the gene ends were 0 bases for V and 7 bases for J; bases not matched to a gene: 4. The CDR3 loop spans 15 amino acids. The CDR3 is CASSLAVDRGNEQFF. CDR3 DNA: TGCGCCAGCAGCTTGGCCGTGGACAGGGGGAATGAGCAGTTCTTC.

The sample holds many counts of this clonotype. The chain links TRBV5-6 to TRBJ2-3; 8 nucleotides line up with TRBD2. The trim removed 3 bases at V and 5 bases at J, leaving 5 bases unmatched. The CDR3 totals 14 residues. Germline V gene sequence: CDR1 SGHDT, CDR2 YYEEEE. The CDR3 loop is CASSSKRGRDTQYF. CDR3 bases: TGTGCCAGCAGCTCGAAGCGGGGGAGAGATACGCAGTATTTT.

V gene TRBV5-1 combines with J gene TRBJ2-1; possible D gene TRBD1, 6 bases. Germline V lookup: CDR1 SGHRS, CDR2 YFSETQ. The CDR3 extends over 13 amino acids. The V gene lost 4 bases and the J gene lost 6 bases, with 11 bases spanning the gap. CDR3 sequence: CASSRGTSNEQFF. The DNA for the CDR3 is TGCGCCAGCAGCAGGGGGACATCCAATGAGCAGTTCTTC.

This clonotype was seen at least ten times. V and J are TRBV11-2 and TRBJ2-5; 8 positions match TRBD1. The CDR3 has 16 amino acids. V gave up 1 base and J gave up 2 bases; unmatched junction bases: 6. Germline V gene sequence: CDR1 SGHAT, CDR2 FQNNGV. CDR3 DNA: TGTGCCAGCAGCTTAGGTGACAGGGGTGGTCAAGAGACCCAGTACTTC. Protein product: CASSLGDRGGQETQYF. Together with reference TRBV11-2 and TRBJ2-5, the CDR3 gives the full variable domain: EAGVAQSPRYKIIEKRQSVAFWCNPISGHATLYWYQQILGQGPKLLIQFQNNGVVDDSQLPKDRFSAERLKGVDSTLKIQPAKLEDSAVYLCASSLGDRGGQETQYFGPGTRLLVL.

A few counts support this clonotype. The rearrangement joins TRBV5-1 to TRBJ2-7; D not resolved. Germline assignment: CDR1 SGHRS and CDR2 YFSETQ. Trimming took 4 bases from V and 0 from J, leaving 14 bases between them. This CDR3 region has 15 residues. The CDR3 region is CASSRDPLSSYEQYV. In DNA, the CDR3 is TGCGCCAGCAGCCGTGACCCCCTCAGCTCCTACGAGCAGTACGTC.

The sample holds a few counts of this clonotype. The chain carries TRBV5-8 and TRBJ2-7; weak D call: TRBD1 (5 bases). Germline CDR1 and CDR2: SGHTS and YDEGEE. The V end lost 0 bases, the J end lost 0 bases, and 7 bases lay between the germline ends. This CDR3 region has 14 residues. The CDR3 is CASSLGQRSYEQYV. Here the CDR3 DNA reads TGTGCCAGCAGCTTGGGACAGCGCTCCTACGAGCAGTACGTC.

V is TRBV7-2 and J is TRBJ2-4, with 7 bases identical to TRBD2. Germline trimming cut 4 bases from V and 2 bases from J; bases unmatched to any gene: 2. This CDR3 contains 14 residues. Germline CDR1 is SGHTA and CDR2 is FQGNSA. The DNA of the CDR3 is TGTGCCAGCAGCTATAGCGGGTCCAAAAACATTCAGTACTTC. Translated, it gives CASSYSGSKNIQYF.

This clonotype was observed a handful of times. The CDR3 sequence is CASSPRPISEQYV. The CDR3, as DNA: TGTGCCAGCTCACCCCGACCGATAAGCGAGCAGTACGTC. J is TRBJ2-7 and V is TRBV18; D is unresolved. This CDR3 region has 13 residues. Trimming took 3 bases from V and 6 from J, leaving 12 bases between them. Germline loops: CDR1 KGHSH, CDR2 LQKENI.

The chain has TRBV3-2 and TRBJ1-2; the D segment call TRBD1 is taken from the table without a DNA check. TRBV3-2 is a pseudogene locus. The CDR3 sequence is 17 residues long. In DNA form, the CDR3 reads TGTGCCAGCAGCCAAGGACCCAGGGAATGTTGTGCCTATGGCTACACCTTC. Translation gives CASSQGPRECCAYGYTF.

This clonotype occurred a few times. The CDR3 is CASSLAGTANSPLHF. DNA of the CDR3: TGCGCCAGCAGCTTGGCCGGGACAGCAAATTCACCCCTCCACTTT. This chain links TRBV5-1 with TRBJ1-6; 7 nucleotides align to TRBD1. J lost 7 bases, V lost 0 bases, and 4 bases had no gene match. This CDR3 spans 15 amino acids. Looked up from germline, CDR1 is SGHRS and CDR2 is YFSETQ.

V and J are TRBV19 and TRBJ1-5; D gene uncertain. The CDR3 covers 13 residues. Looked up from germline, CDR1 is LNHDA and CDR2 is SQIVND (reference sequence). V lost 5 bases to trimming and J lost 9 bases, with 14 bases between them. This CDR3 is CASSSTAFGPQHF. For the CDR3, the DNA is TGTGCCAGTAGTTCTACCGCTTTCGGGCCCCAGCATTTT.

This clonotype appeared a few times. V gene TRBV2 combines with J gene TRBJ2-3; D gene unclear. The germline V and J ends were trimmed by 11 bases and 2 bases, with 11 bases remaining between them. CDR3 length: 12 residues. Germline V gives CDR1 SNHLY, CDR2 FYNNEI. Here the CDR3 DNA reads TGTGCCGGTGGCTATTCCACAGATACGCAGTATTTT. Its protein product is CAGGYSTDTQYF.

The chain combines TRBV19 with TRBJ2-5; TRBD1 matches at 9 bases. J was trimmed by 10 bases and V by 4 bases; bases with no gene match: 16. The CDR3 spans 16 residues. Germline V lookup: CDR1 LNHDA, CDR2 SQIVND (reference sequence). The CDR3 DNA reads TGTGCCAGTAGTAGGAGGGACAGGGCTGTAACGGGCGACCAGTACTTC. Translating gives CASSRRDRAVTGDQYF.

This clonotype has a handful of counts. This chain links TRBV4-2 with TRBJ2-2; 10 bases are shared with TRBD2. CDR3 length: 18 residues. Germline-derived CDR1 and CDR2 are LGHNA and YNFKEQ. Losses at the gene ends were 5 bases for V and 4 bases for J; bases not matched to a gene: 13. CDR3 residues: CASSSDTGTSDVTGELFF. CDR3 coding DNA: TGTGCCAGCAGCTCAGACACCGGGACTAGCGACGTCACCGGGGAGCTGTTTTTT.

The V gene is TRBV6-5, the J gene TRBJ1-2; D unclear. CDR1 and CDR2 from the germline V gene are MNHEY and SVGAGI. The CDR3 is made up of 14 amino acids. Trimming cost V 4 bases and J 4 bases, with 13 bases left between them. The CDR3 nucleotides are TGTGCCAGCAGTTTCACTGAGGCCGGCTATGGCTACACCTTC. Translating gives CASSFTEAGYGYTF.

This clonotype was seen only a few times. The chain uses TRBV24-1 and TRBJ2-6; 10 nucleotides agree with TRBD1. The V segment lost 7 bases and the J segment 4 bases; nucleotides outside the gene matches: 9. The CDR3 totals 17 residues. Per the germline V gene, CDR1 is KGHDR and CDR2 is SFDVKD. The CDR3, as DNA: TGTGCCACCAGCCACTCGGGACAGGGGTCCGGGGCCAACGTCCTGACTTTC. Encoded protein: CATSHSGQGSGANVLTF.

The rearrangement links TRBV7-2 to TRBJ2-7; 10 nucleotides align to TRBD2. CDR3 length: 14 amino acids. The germline CDR1 and CDR2 sequences are SGHTA and FQGNSA. V trimming: 4 bases; J trimming: 2 bases; junction bases outside the gene matches: 2. CDR3 in amino acids: CASSYGLAAYEQYF. For the CDR3, the DNA is TGTGCCAGCAGCTATGGACTAGCGGCCTACGAGCAGTACTTC.

This clonotype was seen only a few times. This CDR3 reads CASSLWGAGAFF. The CDR3 nucleotides read TGTGCCAGCAGCCTTTGGGGGGCTGGGGCTTTCTTT. This chain connects TRBV3-1 to TRBJ1-1; tentative D call: TRBD1 (6 bases). Germline loops: CDR1 LGHDT, CDR2 YNNKEL (reference sequence). This CDR3 contains 12 residues. V was clipped by 4 bases and J by 11 bases, with 14 bases between them.

The rearrangement joins TRBV10-3 to TRBJ1-2, with unresolved D. The CDR3 totals 15 residues. Germline V gene sequence: CDR1 ENHRY, CDR2 SYGVKD. Trimming left V 2 bases short and J 0 bases short, with 10 bases between. CDR3 bases: TGTGCCATCAGTGAGGCGACAAGAGCTAACTATGGCTACACCTTC. This encodes CAISEATRANYGYTF.

This clonotype was seen repeatedly, ten times or more. The genes are TRBV4-1 and TRBJ2-7, with D unclear. The germline V gene has CDR1 MGHRA and CDR2 YSYEKL. This CDR3 has 12 residues. V lost 1 base, J lost 5 bases, and 6 bases lay in between. The CDR3 DNA follows: TGCGCCAGCAGCCAAGTACTACACGAGCAGTACTTC. Its translation is CASSQVLHEQYF.

This clonotype was seen at least ten times. The genes are TRBV12-3 or TRBV12-4 and TRBJ2-6, with 7 bases matching TRBD1. Trimming cost V 6 bases and J 2 bases; bases outside gene matches: 4. The CDR3 covers 15 residues. In nucleotides, the CDR3 is TGTGCCAGCAGGCAAGGGACAGCTGGGGCCAACGTCCTGACTTTC. It codes for CASRQGTAGANVLTF.

The V call is TRBV6-6, the J call TRBJ1-1, with a weak D call TRBD1 (5 bases). V was trimmed by 4 bases and J by 0 bases, leaving 9 bases between them. This CDR3 comprises 14 residues. The germline V gene encodes CDR1 MNHNY and CDR2 SVGAGI (reference sequence). The CDR3, as DNA: TGTGCCAGCAGTTCTTGGGGGGTGAACACTGAAGCTTTCTTT. This encodes CASSSWGVNTEAFF.

This clonotype was counted only a few times. V is TRBV7-2 and J is TRBJ2-1; TRBD1 matches at 12 bases. V gave up 5 bases and J gave up 11 bases; unmatched junction bases: 4. In germline, CDR1 is SGHTA, CDR2 FQGNSA. CDR3 size: 13 residues. The CDR3 spells CASSPGTGGKQFF. The CDR3 nucleotides read TGTGCCAGCAGCCCCGGGACAGGGGGCAAGCAGTTCTTC.

This clonotype showed up just a few times. The genes are TRBV7-9 and TRBJ2-1; the D gene is possibly TRBD2 (5 bases). Trimming left V 2 bases short and J 6 bases short, with 11 bases between. Germline CDR1 reads SEHNR; CDR2 reads FQNEAQ (reference sequence). The CDR3 length is 14 residues. As DNA, the CDR3 is TGTGCCAGCAGCTTATGGGGAGAGAGCAATGAGCAGTTCTTC. Translated: CASSLWGESNEQFF.